The entry below describes one TCR beta chain. Its recognized antigen is unknown. Base qualities are not at hand, and no much larger clone is one base apart. The sample belongs to a study of shared clonotypes between healthy human individuals (dated by TCRdb to the early 2020s). Broadly, across the study: The cohort included three men and a couple of women between 18 and 49 years of age. Different laboratories and diverse techniques were used to prepare libraries and sequence TCR repertoires, to increase sequencing depth and limit assay-specific biases. To estimate repertoire size and how much clonotype sharing occurs between individuals, the study deeply sequenced the blood TCR repertoires of roughly 5 healthy adults. Per donor, three plates each were used for CD4 naive and CD4 memory, two for CD8 naive, and one for CD8 memory. Leukapheresis yielded between about 0.94 and 10 billion PBMCs per donor. On the study overall, not on this receptor specifically: Naive subsets generally had larger estimated clonotype richness than memory subsets did. Pairwise subsampling indicated that sequencing depth was expected to affect the degree of clonotype sharing among donors. Across a handful of donors, approximately 5% of naive CD4, around 3.5% of naive CD8, about 2.3% of memory CD4, and under 0.45% of memory CD8 clonotypes were shared. Clonotypes shared by all four sorted-subset donors showed higher generation probabilities than non-shared clonotypes. Even with the large sequencing depth, rarefaction of the sorted-subset datasets indicated that sequencing was incomplete. Sampling was restricted to blood, and TCR repertoires in tissues likely differ from the TCR repertoires found in blood. The genetic and exposure-history diversity represented was limited by the small number of donors.

Using the deep immunoSEQ assay, multiplex PCR amplified TCR CDR3 regions from genomic DNA. Extracted genomic DNA from each cell subset was distributed evenly across all wells of several immunoSEQ 96-well plates, and each plate was treated as a replicate. For sorted subsets, each replicate PCR was loaded with approximately 0.2 ug genomic DNA, equivalent to approximately 33,000 T cell genomes. Purified libraries were measured with a Qubit 3.0 fluorometer, size-checked on a Bioanalyzer 2100, and measured again with the KAPA Library Quantification kit. Every immunoSEQ 96-well plate was sequenced on a separate single-read 150-cycle Illumina NextSeq 550 flow cell. In the original analysis: Because only junctional sequences without quality scores were contained in the immunoSEQ output, filtering matching that applied to full-length reads could not be performed. To assign V/J genes and CDR3, sequences were annotated using PyIR, a Python wrapper for IgBLAST v1.9, with IMGT germline references. Reads with weak V/J assignments (E-value above 1e-6), missing CDR3, stop codons, out-of-frame junctions, or ambiguous translated residues were removed. A V3J clonotype was defined by an identical inferred V gene, J gene, and CDR3 amino acid sequence. The percentage overlap between two repertoires was calculated by dividing the number of shared unique clonotypes by the size of the smaller repertoire. RTK rarefaction, the Chao1 estimator, and Recon v2.1 estimates of unobserved clonotypes were used to assess repertoire richness. For all TCRbeta clonotypes obtained by the gDNA method from a handful of donors, generation probabilities were computed with OLGA. The source is immuneACCESS, and TCRdb retained only in-frame sequences with V and J called. Part of the clones is not carried over; for the studies checked, unresolved V genes explain less than half of this, and the remainder is unexplained. The D gene and trimming were derived from the DNA, and the V and J assignments and clone size from that table. Counted in this sample were some 2,500,000 clones; 80% to 95% of them appeared once. The ten largest account for approximately 0.36% of the sample.

V was cut back by 5 bases and J by 3 bases, leaving a gap of 11 bases between them. The CDR3 contains 13 residues, cysteine and phenylalanine counted. Solely the CDR3 DNA is kept, with 39 bases framed from the first base. CDR1 and CDR2 (MNHEY, SMNVEV) derive from the germline V gene (reference sequence). The donors were healthy, HIV-negative adults who had no recently reported acute infections or vaccinations. All donors were Caucasian adults living in Nashville, Tennessee, USA. CD4+ T cells were enriched by magnetic negative selection, after which naive cells were positively selected on CD45RA and the negative fraction was taken as the memory subset. Blood was collected by leukapheresis, and PBMCs were isolated by Ficoll-Histopaque density gradient centrifugation and then cryopreserved in liquid nitrogen vapor phase. Analytical flow cytometry was used to check the purity and quantity of every magnetically sorted T cell population. Genomic DNA was isolated from each sorted fraction and quantified by UV absorbance on a Nanodrop 2000c.

The source material was naive CD4+ T cells from PBMCs. The sample's cell subset or site label, in plain terms: CD45RA+ positively selected. The chain is made from TRBV27 and TRBJ2-7, with the D gene uncertain. The sequence was obtained from a man aged 18 to 30 in good health. Some clones in this sample may be carry-over from other donors' samples. The nucleotides read TGTGCCAGCAGTACCTCGGGTGGCTACGAGCAGTACTTC. It translates as CASSTSGGYEQYF.